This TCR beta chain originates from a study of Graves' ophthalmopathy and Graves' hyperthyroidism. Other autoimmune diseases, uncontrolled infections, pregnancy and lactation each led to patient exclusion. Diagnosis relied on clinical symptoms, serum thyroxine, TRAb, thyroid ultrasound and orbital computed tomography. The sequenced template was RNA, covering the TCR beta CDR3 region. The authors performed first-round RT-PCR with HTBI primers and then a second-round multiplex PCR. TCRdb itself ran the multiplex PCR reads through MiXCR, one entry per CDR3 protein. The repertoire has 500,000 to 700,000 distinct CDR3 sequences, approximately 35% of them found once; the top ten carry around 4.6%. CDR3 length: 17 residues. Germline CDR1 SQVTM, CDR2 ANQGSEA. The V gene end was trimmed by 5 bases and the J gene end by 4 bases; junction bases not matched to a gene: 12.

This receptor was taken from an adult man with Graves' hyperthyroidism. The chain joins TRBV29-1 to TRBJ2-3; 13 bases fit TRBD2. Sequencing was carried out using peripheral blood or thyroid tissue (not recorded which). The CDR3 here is CSVPYRTSGRIADTQYF. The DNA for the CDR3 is TGCAGCGTTCCCTATCGGACTAGCGGGAGAATCGCAGATACGCAGTATTTT.